This TCR beta chain was observed in a study of regulatory T cells in long-lasting Graves disease. Sequencing libraries for TCR beta were prepared with iRepertoire HTBI primers and Arm-PCR of CDR3 regions. One entry per CDR3 protein results from TCRdb running MiXCR on the multiplex PCR reads. The data contain about 420,000 distinct CDR3 sequences, approximately 16% of them seen just once; the ten biggest clones take up 20% to 25%. Study outcomes and limitations: In persistent patients, shared public clonotypes (under 3,000) outnumbered those in new patients (roughly 870).

The sample holds a few counts of this clonotype. What it binds is not known. Time point denoted: newly diagnosed GD, antithyroid drugs for less than 3 months. Extracted RNA from PBMCs served as the source of the TCR library. The collection involved drawing about 8.2 milliliters of peripheral blood into EDTA tubes. This CDR3 is 17 amino acids long. Germline CDR1 reads SNHLY; CDR2 reads FYNNEI. Trimming stripped 6 bases from V and 3 bases from J, with 20 bases between. The sample also formed part of further work on T cells in Graves' hyperthyroidism and ophthalmopathy. As that report states: Most expanded thyroid clonotypes above 0.001 recurred in blood.

The chain links TRBV2 to TRBJ1-4; D is undetermined. The starting material was peripheral blood mononuclear cells (PBMCs), obtained at new diagnosis, from a patient treated with antithyroid drugs. This clonotype was sampled from a woman aged 18-29 years with Graves disease. The CDR3, as DNA: TGTGCCAGCAGCAAAGAGGCAGGTGCCGCATCTAATGAAAAACTGTTTTTT. Its translation: CASSKEAGAASNEKLFF.